The clone carrying this TCR beta chain has only one observation. The Seattle patients joined while their infection was active and were tracked longitudinally afterward. These data originate in a study of blood T cell repertoires in COVID-19. Background on the study: The United States, Italy and Spain were the sources of the acute and convalescent COVID-19 samples.

This CDR3 spans 17 amino acids. Trimming took 1 base from V and 1 from J; bases not matched to a gene: 5. CDR1 and CDR2 from the germline V gene are SGHRS and YFSETQ. Per the original methods: For nucleated cells, counts were estimated from reference gene primer amplification. TCRdb keeps only in-frame clones here, not all; method: immunoSEQ multiplex PCR. V, J and clone size are those of that table, while D and trimming were read from the DNA. The sample shows under 250,000 clones, just under 90% of them seen only once. The chain is built from TRBV5-1 and TRBJ2-1, with 10 bases lining up with TRBD1. The clonotype comes from a man aged 25-45 years with COVID-19, enrolled during active disease. Sequencing input: peripheral blood. The chain's CDR3 is CASSLTGTGVSYNEQFF. The CDR3 DNA sequence: TGCGCCAGCAGCTTGACCGGGACAGGGGTATCCTACAATGAGCAGTTCTTC.